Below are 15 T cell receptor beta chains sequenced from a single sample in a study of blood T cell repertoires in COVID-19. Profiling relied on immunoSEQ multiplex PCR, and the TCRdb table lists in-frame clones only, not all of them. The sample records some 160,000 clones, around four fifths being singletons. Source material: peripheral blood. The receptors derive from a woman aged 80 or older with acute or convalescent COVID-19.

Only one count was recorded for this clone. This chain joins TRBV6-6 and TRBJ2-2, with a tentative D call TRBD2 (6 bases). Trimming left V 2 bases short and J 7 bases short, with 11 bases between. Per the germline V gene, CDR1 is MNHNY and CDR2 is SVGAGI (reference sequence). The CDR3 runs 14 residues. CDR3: CASSYGGPGGELFF. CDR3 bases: TGTGCCAGCAGTTACGGAGGGCCCGGCGGGGAGCTGTTTTTT.

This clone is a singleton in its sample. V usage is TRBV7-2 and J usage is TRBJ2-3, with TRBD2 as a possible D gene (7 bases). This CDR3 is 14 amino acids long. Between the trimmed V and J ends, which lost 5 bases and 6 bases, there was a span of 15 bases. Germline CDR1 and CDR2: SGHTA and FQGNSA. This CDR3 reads CASSPPGGHDTQYF. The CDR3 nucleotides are TGTGCCAGCAGCCCCCCGGGGGGACACGATACGCAGTATTTT.

CDR3 sequence: CASSEHSSLSGKRYNEQFF. The DNA for the CDR3 is TGTGCCAGTAGTGAACACTCCTCCCTTAGCGGCAAGAGATACAATGAGCAGTTCTTC. This chain links TRBV19 with TRBJ2-1; TRBD2 might be the D (6 bases). The CDR3 is 19 residues long. Germline V gene sequence: CDR1 LNHDA, CDR2 SQIVND (reference sequence). Trimming shortened V by 5 bases and J by 4 bases, and 27 bases separated the two germline ends.

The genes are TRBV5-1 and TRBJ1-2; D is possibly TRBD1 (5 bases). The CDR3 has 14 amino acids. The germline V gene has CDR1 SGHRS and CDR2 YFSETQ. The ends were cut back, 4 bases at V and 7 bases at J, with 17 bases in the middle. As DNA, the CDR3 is TGCGCCAGCAGCCCAGGACCAGGGACTGGTGGCTACACCTTC. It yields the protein CASSPGPGTGGYTF.

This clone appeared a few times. CDR3: CASSTNREKGEKLFF. Written as DNA, the CDR3 is TGTGCCAGTAGTACGAACAGGGAGAAGGGAGAAAAACTGTTTTTT. The gene calls are TRBV19 and TRBJ1-4, with a weak D call TRBD1 (6 bases). The germline V and J ends were trimmed by 4 bases and 8 bases, with 17 bases remaining between them. CDR3 length: 15 residues. Germline V lookup: CDR1 LNHDA, CDR2 SQIVND (reference sequence).

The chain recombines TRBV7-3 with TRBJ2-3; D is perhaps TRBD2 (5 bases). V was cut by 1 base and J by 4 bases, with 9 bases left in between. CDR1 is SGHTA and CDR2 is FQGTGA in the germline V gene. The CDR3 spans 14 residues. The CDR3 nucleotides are TGTGCCAGCAGCTTAAACCGGGAACCAGATACGCAGTATTTT. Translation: CASSLNREPDTQYF.

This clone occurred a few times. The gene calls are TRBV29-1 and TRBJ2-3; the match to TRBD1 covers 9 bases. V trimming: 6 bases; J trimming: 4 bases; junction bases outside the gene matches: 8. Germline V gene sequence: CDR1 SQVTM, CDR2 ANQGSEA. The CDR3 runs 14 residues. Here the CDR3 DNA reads TGCAGCGTCCGAGCTCGGACAGGGGCAGATACGCAGTATTTT. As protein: CSVRARTGADTQYF.

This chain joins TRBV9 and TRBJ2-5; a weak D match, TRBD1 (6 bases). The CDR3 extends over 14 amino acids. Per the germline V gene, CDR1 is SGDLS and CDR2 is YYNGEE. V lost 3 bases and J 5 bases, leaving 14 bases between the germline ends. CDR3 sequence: CASSGGTGWETQYF. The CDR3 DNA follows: TGTGCCAGCAGCGGTGGTACAGGGTGGGAGACCCAGTACTTC.

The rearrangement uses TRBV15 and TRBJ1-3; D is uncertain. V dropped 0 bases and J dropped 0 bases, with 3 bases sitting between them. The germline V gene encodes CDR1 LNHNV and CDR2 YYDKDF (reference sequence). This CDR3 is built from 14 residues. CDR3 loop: CATSRDSSGNTIYF. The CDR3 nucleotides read TGTGCCACCAGCAGAGACAGCTCTGGAAACACCATATATTTT.

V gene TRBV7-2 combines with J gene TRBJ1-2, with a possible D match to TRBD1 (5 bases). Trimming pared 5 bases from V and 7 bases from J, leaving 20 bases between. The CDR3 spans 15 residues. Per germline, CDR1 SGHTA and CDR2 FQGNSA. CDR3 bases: TGTGCCAGCAGCGCATCCGCCGGGACTCAAGGTGGCTACACCTTC. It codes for CASSASAGTQGGYTF.

The CDR3 is CASSPYRGGYTF. CDR3 coding DNA: TGTGCCAGCAGTCCCTATAGGGGCGGCTACACCTTC. J is TRBJ1-2 and V is TRBV27; TRBD1 is a possible D gene (5 bases). The V gene's germline CDR1 is MNHEY and CDR2 SMNVEV (reference sequence). Trimming cost V 5 bases and J 8 bases, with 12 bases left between them. CDR3 length equals 12 residues.

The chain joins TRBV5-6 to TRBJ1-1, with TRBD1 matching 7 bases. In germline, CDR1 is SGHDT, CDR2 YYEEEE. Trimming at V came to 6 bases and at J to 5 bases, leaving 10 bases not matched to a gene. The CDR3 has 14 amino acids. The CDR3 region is CASNRGLVVTEAFF. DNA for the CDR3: TGTGCCAGCAATAGGGGGCTTGTGGTTACTGAAGCTTTCTTT.

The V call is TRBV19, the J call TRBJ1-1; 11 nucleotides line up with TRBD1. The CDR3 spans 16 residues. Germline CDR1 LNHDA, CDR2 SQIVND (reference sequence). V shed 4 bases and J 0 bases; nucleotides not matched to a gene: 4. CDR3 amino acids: CASSRDRGIMNTEAFF. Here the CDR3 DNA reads TGTGCCAGTAGTAGGGACAGGGGGATCATGAACACTGAAGCTTTCTTT.

The CDR3 sequence: CASSTGTEPWDGYTF. CDR3 nucleotides: TGTGCCAGCAGCACCGGGACAGAGCCTTGGGATGGCTACACCTTC. The chain has TRBV7-9 and TRBJ1-2; 7 bases are a match to TRBD1. This CDR3 is 15 amino acids long. Germline V gene data show CDR1 as SEHNR and CDR2 as FQNEAQ (reference sequence). V trimming: 5 bases; J trimming: 6 bases; junction bases outside the gene matches: 12.

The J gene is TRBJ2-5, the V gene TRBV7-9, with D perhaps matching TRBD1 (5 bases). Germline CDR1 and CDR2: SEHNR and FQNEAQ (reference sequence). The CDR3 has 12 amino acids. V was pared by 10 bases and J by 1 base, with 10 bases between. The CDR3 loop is CATYRLQETQYF. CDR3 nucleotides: TGTGCCACCTACAGGCTCCAAGAGACCCAGTACTTC.